The 9 T cell receptor beta chains given below trace back to one sample, sequenced in a study of memory CD4+ T cells and cytomegalovirus serostatus (dated by TCRdb to between 2018 and 2021). Receptor amplification or capture employed the immunoSEQ multiplex PCR assay. This immuneACCESS table, as held by TCRdb, lists in-frame sequences with V and J called but not all clones. Of the missing ones, under half trace to an unresolved V gene in checked studies; the others have no known cause. The sample data list about 40,000 clones, and more than 75% of these were observed just once. 0.79% of the sample is in the top ten clones. Single viable CD3+CD4+CD8-CD45RO+ cells were sorted as memory CD4+ T cells on a FACSAria II. The sequenced sample consisted of memory CD4+ T cells from blood. The source of these receptors is an adult in good health and CMV-seronegative.

The gene calls are TRBV4-3 and TRBJ1-2, with D perhaps TRBD1 (6 bases). The CDR3 runs 14 residues. The V end was cut by 4 bases, the J end by 8 bases, with 17 bases between. The V gene's germline CDR1 is LGHNA and CDR2 YSLEER. DNA of the CDR3: TGCGCCAGCAGCCCACTGACAGGACTGGGGGGCTACACCTTC. Protein sequence: CASSPLTGLGGYTF.

This chain connects TRBV7-9 to TRBJ2-5; D uncertain. Trimming stripped 11 bases from V and 7 bases from J, with 5 bases between. The CDR3 sequence is 8 residues long. Germline V gives CDR1 SEHNR, CDR2 FQNEAQ (reference sequence). As DNA, the CDR3 is TGTGCCGTGGGGACCCAGTACTTC. Translation gives CAVGTQYF.

The J gene is TRBJ2-2, the V gene TRBV7-8; TRBD1 agrees at 7 bases. With V trimmed by 1 base and J by 1 base, 3 bases remained unmatched. This CDR3 is built from 16 residues. In germline, CDR1 is SGHVS, CDR2 FQNEAQ. This CDR3 is CASSLGTGRNTGELFF. The DNA of the CDR3 is TGTGCCAGCAGCTTAGGGACAGGCCGGAACACCGGGGAGCTGTTTTTT.

The gene calls are TRBV11-2 and TRBJ2-1; 8 bases are shared with TRBD1. This CDR3 spans 16 amino acids. CDR1 SGHAT and CDR2 FQNNGV come from the germline V gene. V gave up 5 bases and J gave up 5 bases; unmatched junction bases: 11. The CDR3 nucleotides read TGTGCCAGCAGCCCCACTAAGGGCAGGGGGCACAATGAGCAGTTCTTC. Translating it yields CASSPTKGRGHNEQFF.

The sample holds a few counts of this clone. The chain joins TRBV11-2 to TRBJ2-7; D not certain. From germline, CDR1 is SGHAT and CDR2 FQNNGV. The V gene lost 5 bases and the J gene lost 4 bases, with 15 bases spanning the gap. The CDR3 runs to 14 residues. CDR3 DNA: TGTGCCAGCAGCACCAGGTTGCGACCGTACGAGCAGTACTTC. Its translation: CASSTRLRPYEQYF.

This chain connects TRBV6-6 to TRBJ1-5; D unclear. Germline assignment: CDR1 MNHNY and CDR2 SVGAGI (reference sequence). Trimming took off 5 bases at V and 0 bases at J, with 5 bases between the two ends. The CDR3 spans 13 residues. CDR3 protein: CASSTRSNQPQHF. In DNA, the CDR3 is TGTGCCAGCAGTACCCGTAGCAATCAGCCCCAGCATTTT.

The J gene is TRBJ2-7, the V gene TRBV2; D gene unclear. CDR1 SNHLY and CDR2 FYNNEI come from the germline V gene. The CDR3 runs 11 residues. V shed 4 bases and J shed 2 bases, with 3 bases lying between them. DNA for the CDR3: TGTGCCAGCAGTGGGACCTACGAGCAGTACTTC. Its protein product is CASSGTYEQYF.

This clone occurred once. CDR3 loop: CASSLGGTSTDTQYF. The CDR3 nucleotides read TGTGCCAGCAGCTTAGGGGGTACCTCCACAGATACGCAGTATTTT. V usage is TRBV5-8 and J usage is TRBJ2-3, with a possible D match to TRBD1 (6 bases). The CDR3 runs to 15 residues. Germline CDR1 and CDR2: SGHTS and YDEGEE. The V end lost 2 bases, the J end lost 2 bases, and 12 bases lay between the germline ends.

This clone was seen a handful of times. CDR3 loop: CASSFRDQPQHF. The CDR3 DNA sequence: TGTGCCAGCAGTTTCCGGGATCAGCCCCAGCATTTT. V is TRBV6-6 and J is TRBJ1-5; D gene unclear. Deletions cut 4 bases from V and 5 bases from J, with 6 bases between. Germline CDR1 and CDR2: MNHNY and SVGAGI (reference sequence). This CDR3 has 12 amino acids.